This note documents a single T cell receptor beta chain sequence. The entry originates in a study of technical replicates of blood from a handful of donors. Libraries were prepared by immunoSEQ multiplex PCR; TCRdb keeps only in-frame clonotypes and omits some of them. The sample lists about 83,000 clones; just under 95% were seen once. The clonotype comes from a human donor in good health. Sequencing was done on a sample of T cells isolated from PBMCs.

This CDR3 is CASSRSMRAEAFF. The DNA of the CDR3 is TGTGCCAGCAGCCGATCAATGAGGGCTGAAGCTTTCTTT. The genes are TRBV7-3 and TRBJ1-1; D unclear. The CDR3 length is 13 residues. V dropped 5 bases and J dropped 6 bases, with 13 bases sitting between them. CDR1 SGHTA and CDR2 FQGTGA come from the germline V gene. Full variable domain (missing parts from reference TRBV7-3 and TRBJ1-1): GAGVSQTPSNKVTEKGKYVELRCDPISGHTALYWYRQSLGQGPEFLIYFQGTGAADDSGLPNDRFFAVRPEGSVSTLKIQRTERGDSAVYLCASSRSMRAEAFFGQGTRLTVV.